Presented here are 5 T cell receptor beta chains from one specimen sequenced in a study of spatial heterogeneity in lung cancer. From the 5' RACE reads, TCRdb called clonotypes with MiXCR, one entry per CDR3 protein. The data hold about 50,000 distinct CDR3 sequences, with roughly 7% observed a single time. Sample time point: blood at routine non-recurrence follow-up after resection. Tumor, nontumor lung or frozen PBMC supplied whole RNA, sequenced without sorting. Here the sequenced sample was PBMCs, taken at follow-up. Receptors were obtained from a female donor with early-stage non-small cell lung cancer.

This clonotype was found many times. The chain carries TRBV7-2 and TRBJ1-1; D is uncertain. CDR3 length equals 14 residues. Germline assignment: CDR1 SGHTA and CDR2 FQGNSA. The V end was cut by 5 bases, the J end by 1 base, with 11 bases between. The CDR3 protein is CASSHKGANTEAFF. The CDR3 nucleotides are TGTGCCAGCAGCCATAAGGGAGCGAACACTGAAGCTTTCTTT.

The chain links TRBV13 to TRBJ2-7, with TRBD1 matching 7 bases. The germline CDR1 and CDR2 sequences are PRHDT and FYEKMQ (reference sequence). CDR3 length equals 14 residues. V shed 5 bases, J shed 3 bases, and the junction held 7 bases outside the gene matches. DNA for the CDR3: TGTGCCAGCAGCCCTCGGGACAGTAGCTACGAGCAGTACTTC. This encodes CASSPRDSSYEQYF. Together with reference TRBV13 and TRBJ2-7, the CDR3 gives the full variable domain: AAGVIQSPRHLIKEKRETATLKCYPIPRHDTVYWYQQGPGQDPQFLISFYEKMQSDKGSIPDRFSAQQFSDYHSELNMSSLELGDSALYFCASSPRDSSYEQYFGPGTRLTVT.

This clonotype was seen at least ten times. This chain joins TRBV24-1 and TRBJ2-6, with a possible D match to TRBD2 (5 bases). Looked up from germline, CDR1 is KGHDR and CDR2 is SFDVKD. The germline V and J ends were trimmed by 4 bases and 0 bases, with 9 bases remaining between them. The CDR3 covers 16 residues. CDR3 DNA: TGTGCCACCAGTGAGCGGGTCAACTCTGGGGCCAACGTCCTGACTTTC. This encodes CATSERVNSGANVLTF.

The V gene is TRBV14, the J gene TRBJ1-1, with 7 bases lining up with TRBD1. V gave up 4 bases and J gave up 9 bases; unmatched junction bases: 5. The CDR3 runs to 12 residues. Per the germline V gene, CDR1 is SGHDN and CDR2 is FVKESK. The CDR3 DNA follows: TGTGCCAGCAGCCTGAGGACAGGAAAAGCTTTCTTT. Encoded protein: CASSLRTGKAFF.

This chain connects TRBV12-3 or TRBV12-4 to TRBJ2-3; 11 bases fit TRBD1. V gave up 5 bases and J gave up 4 bases; unmatched junction bases: 2. The length of the CDR3 is 14 residues. Here the CDR3 reads CASSRDRGSDTQYF. The CDR3 DNA follows: TGTGCCAGCAGTCGGGACAGGGGGTCAGATACGCAGTATTTT.